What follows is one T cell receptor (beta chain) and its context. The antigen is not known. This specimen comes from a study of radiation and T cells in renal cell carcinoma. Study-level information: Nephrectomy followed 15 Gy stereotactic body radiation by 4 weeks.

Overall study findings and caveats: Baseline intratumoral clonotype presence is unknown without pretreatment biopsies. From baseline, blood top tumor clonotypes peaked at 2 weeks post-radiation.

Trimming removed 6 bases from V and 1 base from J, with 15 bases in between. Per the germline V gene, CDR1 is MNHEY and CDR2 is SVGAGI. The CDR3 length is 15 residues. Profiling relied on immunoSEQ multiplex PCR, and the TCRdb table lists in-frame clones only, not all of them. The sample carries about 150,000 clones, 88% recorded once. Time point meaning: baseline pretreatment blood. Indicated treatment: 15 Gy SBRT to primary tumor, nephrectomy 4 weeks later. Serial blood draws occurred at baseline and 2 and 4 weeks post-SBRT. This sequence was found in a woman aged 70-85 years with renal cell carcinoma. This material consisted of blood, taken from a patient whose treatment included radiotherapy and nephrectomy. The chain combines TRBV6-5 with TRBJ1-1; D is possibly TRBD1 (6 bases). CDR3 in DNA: TGTGCCAGCAGACCCCGGAAACAGGGGAACACTGAAGCTTTCTTT. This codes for CASRPRKQGNTEAFF.